These 20 T cell receptor beta chains came from one sample sequenced in a study of blood T cell repertoires in COVID-19. The data were produced by immunoSEQ multiplex PCR, yet TCRdb's version contains in-frame clones alone and is incomplete. In the table there are around 92,000 clones, about 86% of which are singletons. What was sequenced was peripheral blood. The receptors shown here come from a woman aged 55 to 70 in a cohort sampled during active or convalescent COVID-19.

The rearrangement joins TRBV9 to TRBJ2-2, with 10 bases aligning to TRBD1. J gave up 6 bases and V 0 bases, and 2 bases lay outside the gene matches. CDR3 length: 15 amino acids. CDR1 and CDR2 from the germline V gene are SGDLS and YYNGEE. The CDR3, as DNA: TGTGCCAGCAGCGTAGCGGACAGGGGGTCCGGGGAGCTGTTTTTT. Translated: CASSVADRGSGELFF.

This chain uses TRBV1 with TRBJ2-3; the listed D gene, TRBD1, was not tested against the DNA. TRBV1 is noted as a pseudogene. The CDR3 is 14 amino acids. CDR3 DNA: TGCACCAGCAGCCGGGACAGGAGCACAGATACGCAGTATTTT. Residues: CTSSRDRSTDTQYF.

The V and J genes are TRBV4-1 and TRBJ1-2; weak D call: TRBD1 (5 bases). The V and J ends lost 0 bases and 6 bases respectively, with 17 bases between them. CDR1 and CDR2 (germline): MGHRA, YSYEKL. There are 16 residues in the CDR3. The CDR3 loop is CASSQELVRALNGYTF. The CDR3 DNA sequence: TGCGCCAGCAGCCAAGAGTTGGTCAGGGCCCTTAATGGCTACACCTTC.

This clone was observed once. The chain employs TRBV10-3 and TRBJ1-1; D possibly corresponds to TRBD1 (6 bases). CDR1 and CDR2 (germline): ENHRY, SYGVKD. The CDR3 totals 14 residues. Trimming removed 8 bases at V and 5 bases at J, with 18 bases between. In DNA form, the CDR3 reads TGTGCCATCGCGGAACAGGGAAGGCGAACTGAAGCTTTCTTT. This codes for CAIAEQGRRTEAFF.

CDR3 loop: CASSLRTGSSYNEQFF. In DNA form, the CDR3 reads TGCGCCAGCAGCCTAAGGACGGGGAGCTCCTACAATGAGCAGTTCTTC. The V call is TRBV4-1, the J call TRBJ2-1; maybe TRBD2 (5 bases). V was shortened by 4 bases and J by 0 bases, with 13 bases between the two germline ends. Germline CDR1 MGHRA, CDR2 YSYEKL. This CDR3 spans 16 amino acids.

The chain links TRBV19 to TRBJ1-2; 8 bases are a match to TRBD1. CDR3 length: 14 residues. CDR1 and CDR2 from the germline V gene are LNHDA and SQIVND (reference sequence). The V and J ends lost 4 bases and 4 bases, in that order; junction bases with no gene match: 5. CDR3 in amino acids: CASSTGGASYGYTF. CDR3 DNA sequence: TGTGCCAGTAGTACAGGGGGCGCGAGCTATGGCTACACCTTC.

A few counts support this clone. The rearrangement uses TRBV5-6 and TRBJ1-2; tentative D call: TRBD1 (5 bases). This CDR3 region has 12 residues. Trimming removed 4 bases at V and 2 bases at J, with 6 bases between. Per the germline V gene, CDR1 is SGHDT and CDR2 is YYEEEE. CDR3 DNA sequence: TGTGCCAGCAGCGACAGCAACTATGGCTACACCTTC. It translates to CASSDSNYGYTF.

The CDR3 bases are TGTGCCAGCAGTCTCCCGGGGGTTCATGGCTACACCTTC. This translates into CASSLPGVHGYTF. The rearrangement links TRBV28 to TRBJ1-2, with D perhaps TRBD1 (5 bases). Trimming took off 5 bases at V and 6 bases at J, with 13 bases between the two ends. CDR1 is MDHEN, CDR2 SYDVKM, per germline. The CDR3 length is 13 residues.

This clone showed up just a few times. The V gene is TRBV5-6, the J gene TRBJ1-2; possibly TRBD1 for D (6 bases). Trimming took off 2 bases at V and 1 base at J, with 15 bases between the two ends. The germline CDR1 and CDR2 sequences are SGHDT and YYEEEE. The CDR3 sequence is 16 residues long. The CDR3 loop is CASSLEDSRGNYGYTF. The CDR3 DNA sequence: TGTGCCAGCAGCTTAGAAGACTCCAGGGGTAACTATGGCTACACCTTC. Full variable domain (outside the CDR3, taken from reference TRBV5-6 and TRBJ1-2): DAGVTQSPTHLIKTRGQQVTLRCSPKSGHDTVSWYQQALGQGPQFIFQYYEEEERQRGNFPDRFSGHQFPNYSSELNVNALLLGDSALYLCASSLEDSRGNYGYTFGSGTRLTVV.

The rearrangement joins TRBV7-3 to TRBJ1-2; 11 nucleotides match TRBD1. Germline-derived CDR1 and CDR2 are SGHTA and FQGTGA. Trimming took 5 bases from V and 4 from J; bases not matched to a gene: 3. The CDR3 covers 14 residues. CDR3 sequence: CASSTGTGGYGYTF. CDR3 bases: TGTGCCAGCAGCACCGGGACAGGGGGCTATGGCTACACCTTC.

The rearrangement uses TRBV13 and TRBJ2-3, with D possibly TRBD2 on 7 matching bases. The germline V gene encodes CDR1 PRHDT and CDR2 FYEKMQ (reference sequence). The CDR3 has 15 residues. With 0 bases removed from V and 5 bases from J, the gap between germline ends came to 12 bases. CDR3 nucleotides: TGTGCCAGCAGCTTAGGGGGGGGGCGGTTAGATACGCAGTATTTT. This encodes CASSLGGGRLDTQYF.

V is TRBV5-5 and J is TRBJ1-3; D ambiguous. Germline loops: CDR1 SGHKS, CDR2 YYEKEE (reference sequence). The CDR3 is made up of 11 amino acids. V lost 1 base and J lost 7, with 3 bases in between. The CDR3 sequence is CASSLQNTIYF. CDR3 bases: TGTGCCAGCAGCTTGCAGAACACCATATATTTT.

The rearrangement joins TRBV6-5 to TRBJ2-7; a possible D gene is TRBD2 (5 bases). There are 14 residues in the CDR3. Trimming removed 6 bases at V and 0 bases at J, with 12 bases between. Germline CDR1 and CDR2: MNHEY and SVGAGI. The CDR3 protein is CASRPDSSSYEQYF. CDR3 bases: TGTGCCAGCAGGCCGGACTCGAGCTCCTACGAGCAGTACTTC.

The rearrangement uses TRBV30 and TRBJ1-2; no clear D. With 6 bases removed from V and 8 bases from J, the gap between germline ends came to 19 bases. The CDR3 has 13 amino acids. Germline values: CDR1 GTSNPN, CDR2 SVGIG (reference sequence). The CDR3 DNA follows: TGTGCCTGCCTTGGAACGGCCGTCAGGGGCTACACCTTC. It encodes CACLGTAVRGYTF.

The chain combines TRBV19 with TRBJ1-5; D remains ambiguous. Germline V CDR1 and CDR2: LNHDA, SQIVND (reference sequence). The CDR3 is 16 amino acids. V was cut by 5 bases and J by 7 bases, with 21 bases left in between. This CDR3 is CASSPPTLIGGQPQHF. The CDR3 bases are TGTGCCAGTAGTCCCCCCACCCTGATAGGAGGACAGCCCCAGCATTTT.

Only one count was recorded for this clone. The chain recombines TRBV2 with TRBJ2-2, with no clear D. The length of the CDR3 is 14 residues. The V end lost 5 bases, the J end lost 1 base, and 8 bases lay between the germline ends. Germline V gene sequence: CDR1 SNHLY, CDR2 FYNNEI. The CDR3 spells CASSPPVNTGELFF. Here the CDR3 DNA reads TGTGCCAGCAGTCCTCCGGTGAACACCGGGGAGCTGTTTTTT. The whole variable domain, filled in from reference TRBV2 and TRBJ2-2, reads EPEVTQTPSHQVTQMGQEVILRCVPISNHLYFYWYRQILGQKVEFLVSFYNNEISEKSEIFDDQFSVERPDGSNFTLKIRSTKLEDSAMYFCASSPPVNTGELFFGEGSRLTVL.

The rearrangement links TRBV7-9 to TRBJ1-3; no reliable D call. The V end lost 2 bases, the J end lost 3 bases, and 8 bases lay between the germline ends. CDR3 length equals 14 residues. Germline values: CDR1 SEHNR, CDR2 FQNEAQ (reference sequence). CDR3: CASSLSRVGNTIYF. The CDR3 nucleotides read TGTGCCAGCAGCTTATCCCGGGTTGGAAACACCATATATTTT.

This clone has just one count. The rearrangement uses TRBV19 and TRBJ1-5; possible D gene TRBD1, 5 bases. With 4 bases removed from V and 0 bases from J, the gap between germline ends came to 10 bases. CDR3 length equals 15 residues. Germline CDR1 LNHDA, CDR2 SQIVND (reference sequence). The CDR3 bases are TGTGCCAGTAGTACGGGGGTTTATAGCAATCAGCCCCAGCATTTT. Translation: CASSTGVYSNQPQHF.

A single count supports this clone. This rearrangement joins TRBV19 to TRBJ2-3, with D possibly TRBD2 on 6 matching bases. Germline V CDR1 and CDR2: LNHDA, SQIVND (reference sequence). V lost 4 bases and J lost 2, with 13 bases in between. This CDR3 is built from 15 residues. This chain's CDR3 is CASSTSAGLTDTQYF. The CDR3 coding sequence is TGTGCCAGTAGTACCTCCGCGGGACTCACAGATACGCAGTATTTT. Variable domain in full (rest from reference TRBV19 and TRBJ2-3): DGGITQSPKYLFRKEGQNVTLSCEQNLNHDAMYWYRQDPGQGLRLIYYSQIVNDFQKGDIAEGYSVSREKKESFPLTVTSAQKNPTAFYLCASSTSAGLTDTQYFGPGTRLTVL.

The chain has TRBV5-1 and TRBJ2-1; 7 bases are a match to TRBD2. V trimming: 4 bases; J trimming: 2 bases; junction bases outside the gene matches: 9. The V gene's germline CDR1 is SGHRS and CDR2 YFSETQ. This CDR3 contains 16 residues. The CDR3 loop is CASSIATGTTYNEQFF. The CDR3 nucleotides are TGCGCCAGCAGCATCGCAACCGGGACTACCTACAATGAGCAGTTCTTC.